The T cell receptor beta chain described here comes from a study of metastatic and nonmetastatic thyroid tumors. TCRdb re-analyzed the PCR reads through MiXCR. Seen here are 53,000 or so clones, approximately 20% observed once, and the top ten hold about 4.1%. Prior to thyroid surgery, none of the patients had received any treatment. The sample taken for sequencing was blood. These receptors all come from a female donor with papillary thyroid cancer or a benign thyroid nodule (not recorded which). Some clones in this sample may be carry-over from other donors' samples.

With regard to this clone: A much bigger clone sits one base away, suggesting this may be a read error. The chain joins TRBV19 to TRBJ2-1, with TRBD2 matching over 7 bases. This CDR3 region has 17 residues. Germline-derived CDR1 and CDR2 are LNHDA and SQIVND (reference sequence). The junction had 22 bases not matched to a gene; V was cut back by 9 bases and J by 8 bases. The DNA for the CDR3 is TGTGCCAGCCGAAGGGGTAGCGCGAGCGGGATGGCCCATGAGCAGTTCTTC. Its protein is CASRRGSASGMAHEQFF.